This TCR beta chain originates from a study of T cell repertoires in cytomegalovirus infection. This CDR3 region has 14 residues. The germline V and J ends were trimmed by 0 bases and 1 base, with 6 bases remaining between them. Germline CDR1 reads MNHEY; CDR2 reads SVGAGI. Concerning this clonotype: The antigen is undetermined.

TCRdb re-called the reads through MiXCR, storing one row per CDR3 protein. The sample carries about 830,000 distinct CDR3 sequences, around a third recorded once. Broader study findings: HLA-C-restricted CMV-specific TCR beta clonotypes prevailed in the ex vivo response.

This receptor was identified in a human donor in good health (CMV status not recorded). Some clones in this sample may be carry-over from other donors' samples. The sequencing used cultured CD8+ T cells from PBMCs, collected from culture after CMV antigen stimulation. The genes are TRBV6-5 and TRBJ1-2; D gene unclear. CDR3 amino acids: CASSYSQFNYGYTF. The CDR3 region has the DNA TGTGCCAGCAGTTACTCGCAGTTTAACTATGGCTACACCTTC.